This T cell receptor (beta chain) is drawn from a study of cytotoxic CD8 clonotypes in ibrutinib-treated CLL. On this clone itself: Antigen unknown.

V trimming: 3 bases; J trimming: 4 bases; junction bases outside the gene matches: 9. Germline CDR1 reads SGHAT; CDR2 reads FQNNGV. The CDR3 totals 17 residues. Here immunoSEQ multiplex PCR was the method, and the copy in TCRdb shows in-frame clones only, minus some. This sample has fewer than 400,000 clones; 67% occur once, and the top ten carry around 6.3%. Cryopreserved PBMCs provided around 1.9 micrograms of genomic DNA for the TCR beta libraries. Study-wide results and caveats: Clonality went up at the time of ibrutinib response, stayed stable in sustained remission, and later dropped back toward its baseline level at progression. Public clonotypes were seen rarely and were contracted or stable on treatment.

This sequence joins TRBV11-2 and TRBJ2-3; the match to TRBD2 covers 11 bases. The sequence derives from a human donor with chronic lymphocytic leukemia. Sequences were derived from PBMCs, sampled after 36 months of ibrutinib treatment. As DNA, the CDR3 is TGTGCCAGCAGCTTGGCTAGGACTAGCGGGCCGCCAGATACGCAGTATTTT. The encoded protein is CASSLARTSGPPDTQYF.